The present T cell receptor (beta chain) was sequenced within a study of blood T cell repertoires in COVID-19. Authors' analysis steps: Amplifying reference gene primers gave estimates of nucleated cell counts. The table came from immunoSEQ multiplex PCR; TCRdb's copy has only in-frame clones and leaves some out. V, J and clone size reflect that table, while D and trimming were determined from the DNA. The top ten hold approximately 15% of the sample, which has tens of thousands of clones, about 89% seen once. CDR3 length: 17 residues. Germline CDR1 and CDR2: MDHEN and SYDVKM. V gave up 2 bases and J gave up 4 bases; unmatched junction bases: 11.

The V and J genes are TRBV28 and TRBJ2-1; TRBD2 agrees at 7 bases. This sequence was found in a man between 65 and 79 years old with active or convalescent COVID-19. Sequencing was carried out using peripheral blood. DNA of the CDR3: TGTGCCAGCAGTTTACCCCCCGGGGCTAGCGGTTACAATGAGCAGTTCTTC. This encodes CASSLPPGASGYNEQFF.